This T cell receptor beta chain is drawn from a study of early T cells in non-severe SARS-CoV-2 infection. This CDR3 is built from 17 residues. V was pared by 4 bases and J by 5 bases, with 10 bases of the junction left unmatched. Germline values: CDR1 SEHNR, CDR2 FQNEAQ (reference sequence). This clonotype was seen more than once but under ten times. TCRdb independently ran MiXCR on the 5' RACE reads; one entry per CDR3 protein. The sample lists about 98,000 distinct CDR3 sequences; approximately 10% were seen once. This chain connects TRBV7-9 to TRBJ2-3; 12 nucleotides agree with TRBD2. This clonotype originated in an adult who was a healthcare worker with PCR-confirmed SARS-CoV-2 infection or an uninfected control (not recorded which). Sample: whole blood. CDR3 in amino acids: CASSSPTSGSRGDTQYF. In nucleotides, the CDR3 is TGTGCCAGCAGCTCCCCGACTAGCGGGAGTCGTGGAGATACGCAGTATTTT. The variable domain in full, completed from reference TRBV7-9 and TRBJ2-3, reads DTGVSQNPRHKITKRGQNVTFRCDPISEHNRLYWYRQTLGQGPEFLTYFQNEAQLEKSRLLSDRFSAERPKGSFSTLEIQRTEQGDSAMYLCASSSPTSGSRGDTQYFGPGTRLTVL.